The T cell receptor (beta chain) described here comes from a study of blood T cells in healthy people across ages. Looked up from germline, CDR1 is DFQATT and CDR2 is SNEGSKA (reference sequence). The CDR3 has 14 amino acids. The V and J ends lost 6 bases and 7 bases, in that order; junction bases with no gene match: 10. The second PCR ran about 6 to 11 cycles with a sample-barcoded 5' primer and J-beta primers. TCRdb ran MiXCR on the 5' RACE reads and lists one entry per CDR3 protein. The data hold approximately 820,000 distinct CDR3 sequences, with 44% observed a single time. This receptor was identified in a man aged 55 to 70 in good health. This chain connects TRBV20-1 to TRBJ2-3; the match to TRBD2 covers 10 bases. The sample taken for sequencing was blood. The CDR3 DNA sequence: TGCAGTGCGAGACCAGCGGGGGGGCGGAATACGCAGTATTTT. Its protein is CSARPAGGRNTQYF.